This T cell receptor (beta chain) is drawn from a study of cytomegalovirus exposure and HLA in healthy donors. The CDR3 totals 12 residues. Germline values: CDR1 SGHTA, CDR2 FQGNSA. PCR used 60 Vbeta primers and 13 Jbeta primers. Sequencing used immunoSEQ multiplex PCR; TCRdb keeps in-frame clones, though not all of them. The profile shows approximately 220,000 clones, about 75% of them singletons. Comment on this clone: An end of the junction does not agree with germline; a read error may underlie this.

The sequencing input was PBMCs. The sequence came from a woman in her 30s in good health and CMV-seronegative. The chain couples TRBV7-2 to TRBJ1-6; D remains unclear. This chain's CDR3 is CASSFSNSPLHF. CDR3 in DNA: TGTGCCAGCAGCTTTTCCAATTCCCCCCTCCACTTT.